This T cell receptor (beta chain) was sequenced during a study of T-cell reconstitution after alpha-beta-depleted transplantation in children. Study-wide results and caveats: It was reported that alpha-beta T cells came from several hundred expanded graft clones (about two months after transplant). Newly produced T cells mostly provided counts and TCRbeta diversity after one year, as hyperexpanded clones declined.

Preparation of the TCRbeta library used unique molecular identifiers. Via MiXCR, TCRdb re-called the PCR reads, giving one row per CDR3 protein. The sample has 250,000 to 400,000 distinct CDR3 sequences, around 20% seen once. CDR3 length equals 13 residues. Germline assignment: CDR1 SQVTM and CDR2 ANQGSEA. V lost 4 bases, J lost 6 bases, and 7 bases stayed unmatched. This clonotype was seen more than once but under ten times. What it recognizes is unknown. Source: PBMCs, mostly from graft donor cells, taken 180 days after TCRalphabeta/CD19-depleted stem cell transplant. The chain uses TRBV29-1 and TRBJ1-2; TRBD1 matches 8 bases. The clonotype was recovered from a male patient aged 5 to 17 who had a stem cell transplant for acute lymphoblastic leukemia, so the T cells may come from the graft donor. CDR3 sequence reads: CSVGTGSWDGYTF. The CDR3 nucleotides read TGCAGCGTTGGGACAGGGAGTTGGGATGGCTACACCTTC.